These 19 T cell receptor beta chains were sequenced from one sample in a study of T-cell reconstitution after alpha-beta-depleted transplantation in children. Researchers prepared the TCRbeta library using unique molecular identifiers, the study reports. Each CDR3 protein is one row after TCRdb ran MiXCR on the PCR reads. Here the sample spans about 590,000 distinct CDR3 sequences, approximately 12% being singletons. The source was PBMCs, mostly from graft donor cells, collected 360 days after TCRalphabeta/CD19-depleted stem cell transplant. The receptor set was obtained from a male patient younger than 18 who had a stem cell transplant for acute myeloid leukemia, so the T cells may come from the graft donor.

CDR3 DNA sequence: TGTGCCTGGAGTCAGGGAGGGGGTGAAGCTTTCTTT. Translation: CAWSQGGGEAFF. This chain connects TRBV30 to TRBJ1-1; perhaps TRBD1 as D (6 bases). Per germline, CDR1 GTSNPN and CDR2 SVGIG (reference sequence). Trimming removed 2 bases from V and 7 bases from J, with 11 bases in between. The CDR3 consists of 12 residues.

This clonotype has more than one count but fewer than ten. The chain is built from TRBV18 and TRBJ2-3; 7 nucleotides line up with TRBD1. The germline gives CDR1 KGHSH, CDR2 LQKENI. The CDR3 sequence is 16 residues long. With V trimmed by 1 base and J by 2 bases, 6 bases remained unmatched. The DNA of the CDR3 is TGTGCCAGCTCACCACTTGTACAGGGGATCACAGATACGCAGTATTTT. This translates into CASSPLVQGITDTQYF.

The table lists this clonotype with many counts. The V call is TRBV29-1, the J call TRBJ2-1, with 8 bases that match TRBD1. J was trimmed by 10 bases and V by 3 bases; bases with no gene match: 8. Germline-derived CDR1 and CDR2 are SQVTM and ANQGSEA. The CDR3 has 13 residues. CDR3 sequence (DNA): TGCAGCGTTGAGGCCCCAGGGGGCCGGGAGCAGTTCTTC. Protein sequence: CSVEAPGGREQFF.

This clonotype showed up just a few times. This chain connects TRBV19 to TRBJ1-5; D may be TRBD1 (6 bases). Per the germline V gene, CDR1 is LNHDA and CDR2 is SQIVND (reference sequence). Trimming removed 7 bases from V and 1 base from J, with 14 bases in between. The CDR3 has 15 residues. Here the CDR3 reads CASTVQGLSNQPQHF. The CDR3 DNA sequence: TGTGCCAGTACTGTACAGGGTTTGAGCAATCAGCCCCAGCATTTT. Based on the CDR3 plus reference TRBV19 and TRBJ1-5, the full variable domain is DGGITQSPKYLFRKEGQNVTLSCEQNLNHDAMYWYRQDPGQGLRLIYYSQIVNDFQKGDIAEGYSVSREKKESFPLTVTSAQKNPTAFYLCASTVQGLSNQPQHFGDGTRLSIL.

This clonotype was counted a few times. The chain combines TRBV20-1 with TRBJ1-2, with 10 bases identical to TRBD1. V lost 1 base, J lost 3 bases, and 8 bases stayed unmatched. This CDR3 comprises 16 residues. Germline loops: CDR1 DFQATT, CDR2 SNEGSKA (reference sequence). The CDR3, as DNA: TGCAGTGCTAGAGGGGTTTCCGGGACAGGGGACTATGGCTACACCTTC. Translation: CSARGVSGTGDYGYTF.

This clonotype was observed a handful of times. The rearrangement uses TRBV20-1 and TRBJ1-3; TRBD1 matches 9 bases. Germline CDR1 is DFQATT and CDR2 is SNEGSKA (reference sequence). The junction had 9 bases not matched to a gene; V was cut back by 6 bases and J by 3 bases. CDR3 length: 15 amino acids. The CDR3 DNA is TGCAGTGCACCCCTGACAGGGGGAGATGGAAACACCATATATTTT. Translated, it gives CSAPLTGGDGNTIYF.

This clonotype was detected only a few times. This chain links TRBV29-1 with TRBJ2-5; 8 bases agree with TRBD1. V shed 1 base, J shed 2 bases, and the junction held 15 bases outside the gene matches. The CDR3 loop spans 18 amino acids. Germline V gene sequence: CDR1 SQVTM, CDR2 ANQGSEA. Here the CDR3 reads CSVEVEDRAHTPQETQYF. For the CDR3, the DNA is TGCAGCGTTGAAGTGGAGGACAGGGCCCATACTCCGCAAGAGACCCAGTACTTC.

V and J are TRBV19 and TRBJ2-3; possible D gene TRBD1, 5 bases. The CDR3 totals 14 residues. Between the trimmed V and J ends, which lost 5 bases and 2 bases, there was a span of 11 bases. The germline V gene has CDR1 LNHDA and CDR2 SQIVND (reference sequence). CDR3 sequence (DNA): TGTGCCAGTAGTCTGGACACCCCCACAGATACGCAGTATTTT. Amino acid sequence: CASSLDTPTDTQYF.

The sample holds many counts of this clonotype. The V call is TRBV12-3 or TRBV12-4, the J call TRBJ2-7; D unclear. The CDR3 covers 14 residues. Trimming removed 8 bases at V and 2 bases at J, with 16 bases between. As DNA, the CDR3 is TGTGCCAGCTCTACTGCCGCCCCACCCTACGAGCAGTACTTC. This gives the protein CASSTAAPPYEQYF.

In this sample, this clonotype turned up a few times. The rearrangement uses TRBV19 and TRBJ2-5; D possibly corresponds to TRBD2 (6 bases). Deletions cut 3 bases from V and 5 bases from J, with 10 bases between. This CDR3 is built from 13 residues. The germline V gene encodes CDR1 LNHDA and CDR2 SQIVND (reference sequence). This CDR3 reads CASSIGGIETQYF. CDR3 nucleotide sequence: TGTGCCAGTAGTATTGGAGGGATTGAGACCCAGTACTTC.

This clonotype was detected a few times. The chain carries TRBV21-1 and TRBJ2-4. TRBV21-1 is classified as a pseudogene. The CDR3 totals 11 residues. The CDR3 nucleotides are TGTGCCAGCGCCGGTCAAAACATTCAGTACTTC. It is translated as CASAGQNIQYF.

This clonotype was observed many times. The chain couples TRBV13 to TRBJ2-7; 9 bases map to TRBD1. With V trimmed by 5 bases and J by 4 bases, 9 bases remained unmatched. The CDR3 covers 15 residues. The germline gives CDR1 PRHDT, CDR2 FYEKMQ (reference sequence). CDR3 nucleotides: TGTGCCAGCAGCAATACCGGGACAGGGCAGTACGAGCAGTACTTC. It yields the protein CASSNTGTGQYEQYF.

The CDR3 reads CSAMGGGLAVEQYF. The CDR3 region has the DNA TGCAGTGCCATGGGGGGGGGACTAGCGGTCGAGCAGTACTTC. The genes are TRBV20-1 and TRBJ2-7, with 11 bases fitting TRBD2. Per the germline V gene, CDR1 is DFQATT and CDR2 is SNEGSKA (reference sequence). The J segment lost 6 bases and the V segment lost 6 bases, leaving 10 bases of the junction unmatched. This CDR3 is built from 14 residues.

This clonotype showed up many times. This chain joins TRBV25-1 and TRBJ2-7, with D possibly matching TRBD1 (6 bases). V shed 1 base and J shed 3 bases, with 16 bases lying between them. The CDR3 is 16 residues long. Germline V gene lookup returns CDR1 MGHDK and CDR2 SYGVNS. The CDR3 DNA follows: TGTGCCAGCAGTGAATCTGGAGGACAGCGAATCTACGAGCAGTACTTC. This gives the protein CASSESGGQRIYEQYF.

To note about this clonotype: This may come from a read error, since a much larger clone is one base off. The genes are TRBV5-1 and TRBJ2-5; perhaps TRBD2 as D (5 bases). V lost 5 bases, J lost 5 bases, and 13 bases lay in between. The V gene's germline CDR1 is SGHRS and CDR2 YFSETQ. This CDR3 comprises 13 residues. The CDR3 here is CASSRTVPETQYF. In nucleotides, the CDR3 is TGCGCCAGCAGTAGGACTGTCCCGGAGACCCAGTACTTC.

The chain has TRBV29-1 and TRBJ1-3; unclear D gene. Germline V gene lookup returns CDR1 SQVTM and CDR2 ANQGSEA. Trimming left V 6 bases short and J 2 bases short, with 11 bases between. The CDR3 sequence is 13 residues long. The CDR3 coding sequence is TGCAGCGTCGCTCCAGGACCTGGAAACACCATATATTTT. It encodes CSVAPGPGNTIYF.

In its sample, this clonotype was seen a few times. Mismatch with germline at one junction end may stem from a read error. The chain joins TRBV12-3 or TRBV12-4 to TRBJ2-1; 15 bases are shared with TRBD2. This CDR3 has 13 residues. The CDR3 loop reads CASSWGLAGGFVF. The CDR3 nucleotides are TGTGCCAGCAGTTGGGGACTAGCGGGAGGCTTCGTCTTC.

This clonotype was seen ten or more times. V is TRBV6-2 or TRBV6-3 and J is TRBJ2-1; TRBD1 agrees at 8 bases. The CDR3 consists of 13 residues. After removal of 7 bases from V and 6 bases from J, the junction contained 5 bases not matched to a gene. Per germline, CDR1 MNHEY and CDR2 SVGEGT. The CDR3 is CASTLTGVNEQFF. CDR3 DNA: TGTGCCAGCACCTTGACAGGGGTCAATGAGCAGTTCTTC.

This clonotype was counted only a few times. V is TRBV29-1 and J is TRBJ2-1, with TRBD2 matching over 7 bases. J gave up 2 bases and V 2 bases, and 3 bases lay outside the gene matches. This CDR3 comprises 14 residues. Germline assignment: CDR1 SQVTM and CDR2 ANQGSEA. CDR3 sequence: CSVELLAAYNEQFF. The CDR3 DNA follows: TGCAGCGTTGAACTTCTAGCGGCCTACAATGAGCAGTTCTTC.